These 29 T cell receptor beta chains originate from one sample sequenced in a study of EBV T-cell therapy then PD-1 blockade in nasopharyngeal carcinoma. Sample treatment: AdE1-LMPpoly-expanded autologous EBV-specific T-cell therapy followed by anti-PD-1 nivolumab. Some clones are missing from TCRdb's copy, which holds only in-frame ones; the method was immunoSEQ multiplex PCR. The profile covers some 21,000 clones, with about 80% appearing a single time and roughly 28% taken by the ten largest. These receptors' antigens are unknown. The material sequenced was CD8+ T cells from blood, taken at roughly day 61 from a patient whose treatment included autologous EBV-specific T cells and nivolumab. The receptors were sampled from a man between 35 and 55 years old with nasopharyngeal carcinoma.

The chain employs TRBV5-1 and TRBJ2-1, with TRBD1 identical over 9 bases. Per the germline V gene, CDR1 is SGHRS and CDR2 is YFSETQ. The CDR3 extends over 15 amino acids. With 6 bases clipped from V and 8 bases from J, the junction kept 12 bases outside the gene matches. CDR3 DNA sequence: TGCGCCAGCAACAAGGTGTGGGACAGGGTTGATGAGCAGTTCTTC. It yields the protein CASNKVWDRVDEQFF.

J is TRBJ2-5 and V is TRBV6-1; tentatively, D is TRBD1 (8 bases). V was clipped by 4 bases and J by 4 bases, with 19 bases between them. The CDR3 spans 16 residues. CDR1 and CDR2 from the germline V gene are MNHNS and SASEGT. Here the CDR3 DNA reads TGTGCCAGCAGTGGACGATACAGGGGGGGGAGAGAGACCCAGTACTTC. Residues: CASSGRYRGGRETQYF.

In its sample, this clone was seen many times. This chain joins TRBV7-8 and TRBJ2-1, with D perhaps matching TRBD1 (6 bases). Germline V lookup: CDR1 SGHVS, CDR2 FQNEAQ. The CDR3 runs 16 residues. The V end was cut by 0 bases, the J end by 11 bases, with 20 bases between. The CDR3 DNA reads TGTGCCAGCAGCTTAGCGGATGAGACGGGGACAATTAAGCAGTTCTTC. Its translation is CASSLADETGTIKQFF.

This clone is categorized as large. This chain links TRBV29-1 with TRBJ2-1; 7 bases align to TRBD1. CDR1 SQVTM and CDR2 ANQGSEA come from the germline V gene. The CDR3 extends over 12 amino acids. Losses at the gene ends were 4 bases for V and 9 bases for J; bases not matched to a gene: 6. CDR3 sequence reads: CSVGQGSSEQFF. CDR3 DNA: TGCAGCGTTGGACAGGGTTCGTCTGAGCAGTTCTTC.

The V and J genes are TRBV19 and TRBJ2-7; possible D gene TRBD1, 5 bases. Looked up from germline, CDR1 is LNHDA and CDR2 is SQIVND (reference sequence). Trimming removed 3 bases at V and 0 bases at J, with 9 bases between. The CDR3 has 14 amino acids. The CDR3 is CASSITGRSYEQYF. In nucleotides, the CDR3 is TGTGCCAGTAGTATTACAGGTCGCTCCTACGAGCAGTACTTC.

The chain recombines TRBV28 with TRBJ2-1; D perhaps matches TRBD1 (5 bases). Trimming removed 5 bases at V and 0 bases at J, with 5 bases between. Germline loops: CDR1 MDHEN, CDR2 SYDVKM. The CDR3 is made up of 13 amino acids. The CDR3 DNA follows: TGTGCCAGCAGTGACAGCTCCTACAATGAGCAGTTCTTC. Protein: CASSDSSYNEQFF. The entire variable domain, with the rest obtained from reference TRBV28 and TRBJ2-1, is as follows: DVKVTQSSRYLVKRTGEKVFLECVQDMDHENMFWYRQDPGLGLRLIYFSYDVKMKEKGDIPEGYSVSREKKERFSLILESASTNQTSMYLCASSDSSYNEQFFGPGTRLTVL.

This chain joins TRBV6-2 or TRBV6-3 and TRBJ2-7; 12 bases align to TRBD1. The CDR3 has 14 amino acids. The J segment lost 9 bases and the V segment lost 4 bases, leaving 7 bases of the junction unmatched. The germline V gene has CDR1 MNHEY and CDR2 SVGEGT. CDR3 DNA sequence: TGTGCCAGCAGTTTAGGGACAGGGGGCGCCGGGCAGTACTTC. Protein sequence: CASSLGTGGAGQYF.

The chain combines TRBV9 with TRBJ2-5; D is ambiguous. Germline lookup yields CDR1 SGDLS and CDR2 YYNGEE. The CDR3 spans 14 residues. The V and J ends lost 1 base and 5 bases respectively, with 12 bases between them. CDR3 in DNA: TGTGCCAGCAGCGTATCCGGCGTCCTTGAGACCCAGTACTTC. Its translation is CASSVSGVLETQYF.

The chain employs TRBV7-6 and TRBJ2-1; TRBD2 matches at 10 bases. This CDR3 contains 16 residues. V dropped 0 bases and J dropped 4; count of bases not matched to a gene: 3. Germline V gene sequence: CDR1 SGHVS, CDR2 FNYEAQ. Written as DNA, the CDR3 is TGTGCCAGCAGCTTAGCAGCGGGGGGGCAATACAATGAGCAGTTCTTC. Amino acid sequence: CASSLAAGGQYNEQFF.

The rearrangement uses TRBV7-9 and TRBJ1-2; 8 bases align to TRBD1. Trimming took 5 bases from V and 0 from J; bases not matched to a gene: 11. Germline V gene sequence: CDR1 SEHNR, CDR2 FQNEAQ (reference sequence). This CDR3 is 17 amino acids long. CDR3 sequence (DNA): TGTGCCAGCAGCGGACAGGGAACTCAAACCCCTAACTATGGCTACACCTTC. Encoded protein: CASSGQGTQTPNYGYTF. Variable domain in full (rest from reference TRBV7-9 and TRBJ1-2): DTGVSQNPRHKITKRGQNVTFRCDPISEHNRLYWYRQTLGQGPEFLTYFQNEAQLEKSRLLSDRFSAERPKGSFSTLEIQRTEQGDSAMYLCASSGQGTQTPNYGYTFGSGTRLTVV.

Only one count was recorded for this clone. This chain links TRBV14 with TRBJ2-1, with D possibly called TRBD1 or TRBD2 (6 bases each). The V end was cut by 4 bases, the J end by 8 bases, with 12 bases between. CDR3 length: 13 residues. The germline CDR1 and CDR2 sequences are SGHDN and FVKESK. This CDR3 reads CASSRKGGDEQFF. CDR3 in DNA: TGTGCCAGCAGCCGCAAGGGGGGCGATGAGCAGTTCTTC.

This chain joins TRBV27 and TRBJ2-1, with 14 bases that match TRBD2. This CDR3 has 16 residues. Germline V gene sequence: CDR1 MNHEY, CDR2 SMNVEV (reference sequence). Germline trimming cut 3 bases from V and 16 bases from J; bases unmatched to any gene: 14. The CDR3 DNA sequence: TGTGCCAGCAGTTTCTACCCGGGACTAGCGGGGGCCGCATCCTTCTTC. The encoded protein is CASSFYPGLAGAASFF.

This clone was seen a single time. The genes are TRBV6-1 and TRBJ2-3, with TRBD1 matching 8 bases. Germline assignment: CDR1 MNHNS and CDR2 SASEGT. This CDR3 comprises 15 residues. The V gene end was trimmed by 3 bases and the J gene end by 1 base; junction bases not matched to a gene: 3. The CDR3 DNA sequence: TGTGCCAGCAGTGAGGAGACAGGGGGCACAGATACGCAGTATTTT. Residues: CASSEETGGTDTQYF.

The J gene is TRBJ1-6, the V gene TRBV2; tentative D call: TRBD1 (5 bases). This CDR3 has 13 amino acids. Germline CDR1 SNHLY, CDR2 FYNNEI. V was clipped by 6 bases and J by 9 bases, with 12 bases between them. Written as DNA, the CDR3 is TGTGCCAGCAGCGACCTCAGGGTTTCACCCCTCCACTTT. As protein: CASSDLRVSPLHF.

The chain carries TRBV7-2 and TRBJ2-1; D call uncertain. Germline V gives CDR1 SGHTA, CDR2 FQGNSA. This CDR3 is built from 17 residues. V lost 2 bases and J 1 base, leaving 15 bases between the germline ends. The chain's CDR3 is CASSLRIPQFSYNEQFF. CDR3 coding DNA: TGTGCCAGCAGCTTAAGAATCCCCCAGTTTTCCTACAATGAGCAGTTCTTC.

CDR3 amino acids: CASSPTYEQYF. CDR3 DNA: TGTGCCAGCAGCCCTACCTACGAGCAGTACTTC. J is TRBJ2-7 and V is TRBV2, with D unresolved. V lost 6 bases and J lost 2, with 5 bases in between. The germline CDR1 and CDR2 sequences are SNHLY and FYNNEI. The CDR3 length is 11 residues.

The chain carries TRBV29-1 and TRBJ2-1; TRBD2 matches at 14 bases. The CDR3 is 17 amino acids. Germline lookup yields CDR1 SQVTM and CDR2 ANQGSEA. V was clipped by 7 bases and J by 2 bases; unmatched bases: 10. The chain's CDR3 is CSASGTSGGPTYNEQFF. The CDR3 nucleotides are TGCAGCGCCTCCGGGACTAGCGGGGGCCCGACCTACAATGAGCAGTTCTTC.

This clone was seen a handful of times. V is TRBV6-4 and J is TRBJ2-3, with unresolved D. Trimming took 5 bases from V and 6 from J, leaving 12 bases between them. This CDR3 region has 13 residues. The germline V gene encodes CDR1 MRHNA and CDR2 SNTAGT. The CDR3 reads CASSSDDRDTQYF. CDR3 nucleotide sequence: TGTGCCAGCAGTTCAGATGATCGCGATACGCAGTATTTT.

V usage is TRBV15 and J usage is TRBJ1-2, with a possible D match to TRBD1 (6 bases). This CDR3 has 16 residues. V gave up 0 bases and J gave up 6 bases, with 17 bases separating them. Germline assignment: CDR1 LNHNV and CDR2 YYDKDF (reference sequence). The CDR3 sequence: CATSRDWGTGNHGYTF. The CDR3 nucleotides are TGTGCCACCAGCAGAGATTGGGGAACAGGGAACCATGGCTACACCTTC. Full variable domain (missing parts from reference TRBV15 and TRBJ1-2): DAMVIQNPRYQVTQFGKPVTLSCSQTLNHNVMYWYQQKSSQAPKLLFHYYDKDFNNEADTPDNFQSRRPNTSFCFLDIRSPGLGDTAMYLCATSRDWGTGNHGYTFGSGTRLTVV.

This clone has just a few counts. Additional DNA sequences in this sample encode the identical CDR3. The rearrangement joins TRBV29-1 to TRBJ2-3; possibly TRBD2 for D (7 bases). The CDR3 runs to 15 residues. Trimming removed 3 bases from V and 4 bases from J, with 17 bases in between. Germline assignment: CDR1 SQVTM and CDR2 ANQGSEA. CDR3 nucleotide sequence: TGCAGCGTTGAGGGGGAGGGGGGGCCAGCAGATACGCAGTATTTT. It translates to CSVEGEGGPADTQYF.

This clone was seen only once. The chain combines TRBV6-4 with TRBJ2-3; 10 nucleotides line up with TRBD2. This CDR3 contains 16 residues. With V trimmed by 6 bases and J by 2 bases, 8 bases remained unmatched. Per germline, CDR1 MRHNA and CDR2 SNTAGT. CDR3 region: CASSRLTSGDTDTQYF. As DNA, the CDR3 is TGTGCCAGCAGCCGCCTCACTAGCGGGGACACAGATACGCAGTATTTT.

The chain carries TRBV5-1 and TRBJ2-7, with TRBD1 matching 7 bases. Looked up from germline, CDR1 is SGHRS and CDR2 is YFSETQ. The CDR3 length is 16 residues. With 3 bases clipped from V and 6 bases from J, the junction kept 15 bases outside the gene matches. CDR3 in DNA: TGCGCCAGCAGCTCGAGACAGGGTATGAGGTCGGGCGAGCAGTACTTC. Its protein product is CASSSRQGMRSGEQYF.

CDR3 in amino acids: CASSPEDDATGELFF. As DNA, the CDR3 is TGTGCCAGCTCACCAGAGGACGATGCCACCGGGGAGCTGTTTTTT. The chain joins TRBV18 to TRBJ2-2; D is undetermined. V lost 2 bases and J 4 bases, leaving 11 bases between the germline ends. CDR3 length equals 15 residues. Germline values: CDR1 KGHSH, CDR2 LQKENI.

V gene TRBV6-6 combines with J gene TRBJ2-5; 13 bases agree with TRBD2. The CDR3 extends over 15 amino acids. In germline, CDR1 is MNHNY, CDR2 SVGAGI (reference sequence). Trimming cost V 7 bases and J 4 bases; bases outside gene matches: 6. CDR3 sequence: CASTPLAGGRETQYF. CDR3 DNA: TGTGCCAGCACCCCACTAGCGGGGGGGCGAGAGACCCAGTACTTC.

This clone has more than one count but fewer than ten. J is TRBJ2-3 and V is TRBV6-2 or TRBV6-3; TRBD1 matches at 9 bases. The CDR3 has 14 residues. Germline lookup yields CDR1 MNHEY and CDR2 SVGEGT. The V segment lost 5 bases and the J segment 6 bases; nucleotides outside the gene matches: 6. CDR3: CASSRTGEGDTQYF. CDR3 nucleotides: TGTGCCAGCAGTCGGACAGGGGAAGGTGATACGCAGTATTTT.

The chain has TRBV20-1 and TRBJ1-6; no firm D call. This CDR3 spans 15 amino acids. Trimming took off 3 bases at V and 0 bases at J, with 9 bases between the two ends. CDR1 DFQATT and CDR2 SNEGSKA come from the germline V gene (reference sequence). CDR3 bases: TGCAGTGCTAGTGAGGAGAGCTCCTATAATTCACCCCTCCACTTT. It codes for CSASEESSYNSPLHF.

This clone was detected only once. The chain employs TRBV4-1 and TRBJ2-2, with TRBD2 matching over 11 bases. V was clipped by 3 bases and J by 5 bases; unmatched bases: 2. The CDR3 is made up of 15 amino acids. Germline CDR1 MGHRA, CDR2 YSYEKL. CDR3 protein: CASSHLAGGTGELFF. CDR3 DNA: TGCGCCAGCAGCCACTTAGCGGGGGGGACCGGGGAGCTGTTTTTT.

The genes are TRBV6-5 and TRBJ2-5; D might be TRBD2 (7 bases). The CDR3 runs to 15 residues. Germline V CDR1 and CDR2: MNHEY, SVGAGI. Trimming removed 4 bases at V and 4 bases at J, with 16 bases between. The CDR3 is CASSSLGLGGETQYF. DNA of the CDR3: TGTGCCAGCAGTTCCCTTGGACTAGGGGGAGAGACCCAGTACTTC.

This chain connects TRBV9 to TRBJ2-1; the match to TRBD2 covers 9 bases. The V gene's germline CDR1 is SGDLS and CDR2 YYNGEE. The CDR3 is made up of 16 amino acids. The V gene end was trimmed by 4 bases and the J gene end by 2 bases; junction bases not matched to a gene: 7. Here the CDR3 DNA reads TGTGCCAGCAGCCCTGGAGCGGGGGGCGCCTACAATGAGCAGTTCTTC. Translating it yields CASSPGAGGAYNEQFF.